A selection of T cell receptor beta chains follows, all from one sample in a study of cytomegalovirus exposure and HLA in healthy donors. Assay used: immunoSEQ multiplex PCR; TCRdb lists only in-frame clones, some missing. Seen here are under 150,000 clones, 65% to 85% observed once, and the top ten hold less than 3%. Sequencing input: PBMCs. Source of these receptors: a man between 50 and 59 years old in good health and CMV-seronegative. Each CDR3 is given without its conserved first and last residue.

TRBV7-9 | ASRAGVGGNEQF
TRBV7-9 | ASSLSAYEQY
TRBV28 | ASLAIQVVAGRSTEAF
TRBV2 | ASSAPGAVEGGTDTQY
TRBV29-1 | SVMYGVGSYEQY
TRBV6-5 | ASSSSGGSYEQY
TRBV5-1 | ASSITGGEETQY
TRBV6-4 | ASSLAGWSGELF
TRBV25-1 | ASRPHPQESSYNSPLH
TRBV6-1 | ASSEAGQGNWPQH
TRBV7-9 | ASSLIPQGADEQY
TRBV7-2 | ASSLRVVDTQY
TRBV21-1 | ASSNEFQDRRYEQY
TRBV13 | ASSSLRQGAYRYSGNTIY
TRBV28 | ASSLWGTRGPEQF
TRBV4-1 | ASSRYVEGGYT
TRBV6-1 | ASSGLEAF
TRBV5-1 | ASSYLPRTSGYEQY
TRBV7-2 | ASSLGRGTKNIQY
TRBV29-1 | SGKQGNTEAF
TRBV9 | ASSVDSNYQETQY
TRBV18 | ASSSLSGGAYNEQF
TRBV7-9 | ASSSGDRGEKLF